The 24 T cell receptor beta chains below come from one sample, sequenced in a study of post-analysis software for immune sequencing data. Study-level points and caveats: TRBV segments more frequent in patients than in controls numbered roughly 5 and included TRBV5-6, TRBV5-1 and TRBV20-1.

The TCR beta cDNA libraries carried unique molecular identifiers. A single record per CDR3 protein comes from TCRdb applying MiXCR to the PCR reads. The sample has roughly 540,000 distinct CDR3 sequences, 30% to 40% seen once. Their cognate antigens are unknown. The sequencing sample was made of blood. These TCRs come from a girl aged 2-17 years with multiple sclerosis.

About this clonotype: This may come from a read error, since a much larger clone is one base off. This chain joins TRBV6-5 and TRBJ2-1, with D perhaps matching TRBD1 (6 bases). V lost 6 bases, J lost 4 bases, and 16 bases lay in between. CDR1 and CDR2 from the germline V gene are MNHEY and SVGAGI. The CDR3 covers 15 residues. As DNA, the CDR3 is TGTGCCAGCAGCCGAGGACAGAGGGTGTACAATGAGCAGTTCTTC. Its translation: CASSRGQRVYNEQFF.

In this sample, this clonotype turned up many times. The chain joins TRBV11-2 to TRBJ2-4; D gene uncertain. The CDR3 extends over 11 amino acids. V was clipped by 5 bases and J by 9 bases, with 8 bases between them. Germline V gene lookup returns CDR1 SGHAT and CDR2 FQNNGV. The CDR3 is CASSPGVIQYF. CDR3 nucleotide sequence: TGTGCCAGCAGCCCTGGTGTCATTCAGTACTTC.

The rearrangement joins TRBV29-1 to TRBJ2-3, with TRBD2 matching over 13 bases. V was pared by 7 bases and J by 2 bases, with 18 bases of the junction left unmatched. The germline gives CDR1 SQVTM, CDR2 ANQGSEA. The CDR3 runs 19 residues. The CDR3 DNA sequence: TGCAGCGCCGGAAGTAATACCGGGACTAGCGGGGTTAACACAGATACGCAGTATTTT. As protein: CSAGSNTGTSGVNTDTQYF.

This clonotype was recorded at least ten times. This rearrangement joins TRBV29-1 to TRBJ2-5, with D perhaps TRBD1 (5 bases). The ends were cut back, 2 bases at V and 4 bases at J, with 8 bases in the middle. Germline V gives CDR1 SQVTM, CDR2 ANQGSEA. CDR3 size: 12 residues. The CDR3 sequence is CSVERGVETQYF. The CDR3 coding sequence is TGCAGCGTTGAAAGGGGCGTAGAGACCCAGTACTTC.

The J gene is TRBJ1-2, the V gene TRBV7-2, with TRBD1 matching 7 bases. Trimming cost V 5 bases and J 4 bases; bases outside gene matches: 7. The germline V gene encodes CDR1 SGHTA and CDR2 FQGNSA. There are 14 residues in the CDR3. Here the CDR3 reads CASSLRDRVYGYTF. In nucleotides, the CDR3 is TGTGCCAGCAGCCTACGTGACAGGGTCTATGGCTACACCTTC. The variable domain in full, with the rest retrieved from reference TRBV7-2 and TRBJ1-2, is GAGVSQSPSNKVTEKGKDVELRCDPISGHTALYWYRQSLGQGLEFLIYFQGNSAPDKSGLPSDRFSAERTGGSVSTLTIQRTQQEDSAVYLCASSLRDRVYGYTFGSGTRLTVV.

The chain recombines TRBV27 with TRBJ2-3; D is undetermined. The germline gives CDR1 MNHEY, CDR2 SMNVEV (reference sequence). This CDR3 contains 14 residues. V was clipped by 6 bases and J by 2 bases, with 12 bases between them. The CDR3: CASSPPWATDTQYF. As DNA, the CDR3 is TGTGCCAGCAGCCCCCCGTGGGCCACAGATACGCAGTATTTT.

The chain uses TRBV20-1 and TRBJ1-6, with D tentatively TRBD1 (6 bases). Germline V gene data show CDR1 as DFQATT and CDR2 as SNEGSKA (reference sequence). With 0 bases removed from V and 9 bases from J, the gap between germline ends came to 15 bases. The CDR3 consists of 15 residues. The CDR3 nucleotides read TGCAGTGCTAGAGATTTTCCAGGGGTAGCTTCACCCCTCCACTTT. This gives the protein CSARDFPGVASPLHF.

A few counts support this clonotype. The chain couples TRBV6-1 to TRBJ1-6, with TRBD1 matching over 10 bases. The CDR3 sequence is 17 residues long. Trimming removed 7 bases from V and 0 bases from J; junction bases left unmatched: 6. Germline CDR1 is MNHNS and CDR2 is SASEGT. CDR3 in DNA: TGTGCCAGCAAGCGACAGGGGGCCCCCTCCTATAATTCACCCCTCCACTTT. It codes for CASKRQGAPSYNSPLHF.

The sample holds a few counts of this clonotype. The V call is TRBV20-1, the J call TRBJ1-2; 8 nucleotides match TRBD1. The J segment lost 0 bases and the V segment lost 6 bases, leaving 9 bases of the junction unmatched. The CDR3 totals 15 residues. CDR1 and CDR2 from the germline V gene are DFQATT and SNEGSKA (reference sequence). The CDR3 nucleotides read TGCAGTGCCAAGGGACAGGCGAGAGCTAACTATGGCTACACCTTC. The encoded protein is CSAKGQARANYGYTF.

This clonotype was observed a handful of times. The chain is built from TRBV29-1 and TRBJ1-4, with a possible D match to TRBD1 (5 bases). V lost 4 bases, J lost 7 bases, and 13 bases lay in between. The CDR3 has 13 residues. Looked up from germline, CDR1 is SQVTM and CDR2 is ANQGSEA. In nucleotides, the CDR3 is TGCAGCGTTGGGGGGGGGAGTGGTGAAAAACTGTTTTTT. This codes for CSVGGGSGEKLFF.

V is TRBV7-9 and J is TRBJ1-2, with 8 bases fitting TRBD1. The CDR3 has 14 residues. V dropped 5 bases and J dropped 7; count of bases not matched to a gene: 9. CDR1 and CDR2 from the germline V gene are SEHNR and FQNEAQ (reference sequence). The CDR3 DNA sequence: TGTGCCAGCAGCCCTGGACAGGGCGACGGTGGCTACACCTTC. Translation gives CASSPGQGDGGYTF.

This clonotype was picked up many times. This chain links TRBV5-1 with TRBJ2-7; D is uncertain. CDR1 and CDR2 from the germline V gene are SGHRS and YFSETQ. This CDR3 has 12 amino acids. V was pared by 1 base and J by 3 bases, with 5 bases between. Here the CDR3 reads CASSLSGYEQYF. Written as DNA, the CDR3 is TGCGCCAGCAGCTTGTCGGGCTACGAGCAGTACTTC.

The chain employs TRBV5-1 and TRBJ2-5; 9 bases agree with TRBD1. The CDR3 length is 15 residues. Germline CDR1 and CDR2: SGHRS and YFSETQ. V was clipped by 3 bases and J by 4 bases; unmatched bases: 7. The CDR3 sequence is CASSSTGGLGETQYF. The CDR3 nucleotides are TGCGCCAGCAGCTCAACAGGGGGCTTGGGAGAGACCCAGTACTTC.

This clonotype was detected only once. The V and J genes are TRBV7-9 and TRBJ2-7; 9 bases match TRBD2. The length of the CDR3 is 17 residues. J lost 7 bases, V lost 4 bases, and 17 bases had no gene match. CDR1 is SEHNR, CDR2 FQNEAQ, per germline (reference sequence). CDR3 region: CASSSQGSGSSYNEQYF. The CDR3 nucleotides are TGTGCCAGCAGCTCACAAGGTAGCGGGAGCTCCTACAATGAGCAGTACTTC.

This sequence joins TRBV20-1 and TRBJ2-3, with TRBD2 matching over 8 bases. This CDR3 contains 16 residues. Looked up from germline, CDR1 is DFQATT and CDR2 is SNEGSKA (reference sequence). V lost 3 bases, J lost 3 bases, and 11 bases stayed unmatched. The CDR3 reads CSASPAAAGATDTQYF. As DNA, the CDR3 is TGCAGTGCTAGCCCGGCGGCAGCGGGGGCGACAGATACGCAGTATTTT.

This chain links TRBV25-1 with TRBJ2-3; D remains unclear. CDR1 is MGHDK and CDR2 is SYGVNS in the germline V gene. Trimming shortened V by 5 bases and J by 4 bases, and 16 bases separated the two germline ends. CDR3 length: 15 residues. CDR3 in amino acids: CASSLGPLPPDTQYF. DNA for the CDR3: TGTGCCAGCAGTCTAGGACCTCTACCACCAGATACGCAGTATTTT. The variable domain in full, completed from reference TRBV25-1 and TRBJ2-3, reads EADIYQTPRYLVIGTGKKITLECSQTMGHDKMYWYQQDPGMELHLIHYSYGVNSTEKGDLSSESTVSRIRTEHFPLTLESARPSHTSQYLCASSLGPLPPDTQYFGPGTRLTVL.

This sequence joins TRBV7-6 and TRBJ1-2; 7 bases match TRBD1. The CDR3 totals 14 residues. Trimming cost V 1 base and J 6 bases; bases outside gene matches: 5. Germline V gene data show CDR1 as SGHVS and CDR2 as FNYEAQ. CDR3 sequence: CASSLVAGGDGYTF. The CDR3 bases are TGTGCCAGCAGCTTAGTTGCAGGGGGGGATGGCTACACCTTC.

This sequence joins TRBV11-2 and TRBJ2-7, with D perhaps TRBD1 (5 bases). The CDR3 is made up of 13 amino acids. The V gene's germline CDR1 is SGHAT and CDR2 FQNNGV. Trimming took 7 bases from V and 2 from J, leaving 12 bases between them. The CDR3 nucleotides read TGTGCCAGCACCGGACAACTAACCTACGAGCAGTACTTC. It translates to CASTGQLTYEQYF.

This sequence joins TRBV5-6 and TRBJ2-5, with D possibly being TRBD2 (5 bases). Germline V CDR1 and CDR2: SGHDT, YYEEEE. Trimming took 4 bases from V and 5 from J, leaving 15 bases between them. This CDR3 is built from 14 residues. In DNA, the CDR3 is TGTGCCAGCAGCGTCGGACTGGCGGTTGAGACCCAGTACTTC. Protein: CASSVGLAVETQYF.

This sequence joins TRBV6-5 and TRBJ1-5; D remains unclear. Germline values: CDR1 MNHEY, CDR2 SVGAGI. CDR3 length: 15 residues. The germline V and J ends were trimmed by 6 bases and 0 bases, with 12 bases remaining between them. CDR3 sequence (DNA): TGTGCCAGCAGAGAGACCGGGAATAGCAATCAGCCCCAGCATTTT. Translated: CASRETGNSNQPQHF.

A note on this clonotype: A junction end diverges from the germline sequence, so it may reflect a read error. The chain has TRBV20-1 and TRBJ1-2; D is undetermined. This CDR3 has 10 amino acids. From germline, CDR1 is DFQATT and CDR2 SNEGSKA (reference sequence). CDR3: CSAISLGCTF. The CDR3 coding sequence is TGCAGTGCTATATCCCTTGGCTGCACCTTC.

This clonotype was recorded a few times. This chain connects TRBV6-2 or TRBV6-3 to TRBJ2-5; D not certain. V shed 5 bases and J shed 2 bases, with 15 bases lying between them. This CDR3 spans 15 amino acids. Per germline, CDR1 MNHEY and CDR2 SVGEGT. The DNA for the CDR3 is TGTGCCAGCAGTGACTGGCGTGGAAAACAAGAGACCCAGTACTTC. Encoded protein: CASSDWRGKQETQYF.

This clonotype was counted only a few times. The chain carries TRBV5-1 and TRBJ2-7, with no clear D. Per germline, CDR1 SGHRS and CDR2 YFSETQ. Trimming took off 4 bases at V and 1 base at J, with 15 bases between the two ends. This CDR3 has 15 residues. CDR3 region: CASSPAWMGSYEQYF. CDR3 nucleotide sequence: TGCGCCAGCAGCCCCGCATGGATGGGGTCCTACGAGCAGTACTTC.

The J gene is TRBJ2-1, the V gene TRBV5-1; 9 nucleotides align to TRBD2. The CDR3 is made up of 17 amino acids. The V segment lost 0 bases and the J segment 6 bases; nucleotides outside the gene matches: 10. Germline V lookup: CDR1 SGHRS, CDR2 YFSETQ. CDR3 coding DNA: TGCGCCAGCAGCTTGGCCTCATCAGCGGGGGGTGTCAATGAGCAGTTCTTC. Its translation: CASSLASSAGGVNEQFF.